This TCR beta chain is drawn from a study of cytomegalovirus exposure and HLA in healthy donors. Concerning this clone: Its antigen is unidentified.

The study, taken as a whole, reports: Further analysis, carried out later, found HLA-associated TCR beta chains more clonally expanded than equally common other chains. In vitro checks showed that a few CMV-associated chains really do target CMV antigens. Productive status was seen about 87% or about 30% of the time for most TCR beta V segments in an earlier analysis. The study reported that TCR beta sequences accurately predicted HLA-A and HLA-B alleles in most subjects.

V lost 0 bases, J lost 3 bases, and 15 bases lay in between. Germline CDR1 and CDR2: MNHNY and SVGAGI (reference sequence). This CDR3 contains 16 residues. PCR primers comprised 60 Vbeta and 13 Jbeta primers. Generated by immunoSEQ multiplex PCR, the TCRdb table keeps only in-frame clones and is missing some. The table has over 100,000 clones, over 65% seen once. The J gene is TRBJ2-7, the V gene TRBV6-6; maybe TRBD2 (6 bases). Sequenced input: PBMCs. The receptor comes from a female donor in good health and CMV-seronegative. In DNA form, the CDR3 reads TGTGCCAGCAGTTACTCGGTCCAGCCGGACTACTACGAGCAGTACTTC. Its translation is CASSYSVQPDYYEQYF.